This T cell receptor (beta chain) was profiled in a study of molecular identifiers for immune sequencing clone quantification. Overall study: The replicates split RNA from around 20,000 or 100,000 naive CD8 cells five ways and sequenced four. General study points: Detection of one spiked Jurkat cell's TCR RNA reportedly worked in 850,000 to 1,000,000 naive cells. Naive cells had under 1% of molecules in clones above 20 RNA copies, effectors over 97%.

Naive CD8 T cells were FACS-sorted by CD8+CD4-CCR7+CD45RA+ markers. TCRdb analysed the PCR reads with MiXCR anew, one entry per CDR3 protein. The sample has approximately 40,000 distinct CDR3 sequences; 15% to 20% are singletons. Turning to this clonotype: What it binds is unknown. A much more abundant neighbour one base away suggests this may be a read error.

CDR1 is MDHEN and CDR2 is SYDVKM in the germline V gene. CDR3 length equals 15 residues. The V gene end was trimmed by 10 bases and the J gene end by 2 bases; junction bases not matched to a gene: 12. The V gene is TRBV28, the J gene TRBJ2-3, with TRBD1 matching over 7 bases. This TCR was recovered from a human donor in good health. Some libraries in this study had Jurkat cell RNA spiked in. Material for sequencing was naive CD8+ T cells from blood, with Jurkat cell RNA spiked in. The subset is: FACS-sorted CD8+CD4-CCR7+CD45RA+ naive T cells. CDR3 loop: CANSPDRDDTDTQYF. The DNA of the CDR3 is TGTGCCAACAGCCCCGACAGGGACGACACAGATACGCAGTATTTT.